The 21 T cell receptor beta chains below were found in one sample sequenced in a study of graft-versus-host responses after intestinal transplantation (dated by TCRdb to 2020 to 2023). The library was built by means of the immunoSEQ multiplex PCR assay. TCRdb obtained this table from immuneACCESS and retained in-frame rearrangements with V and J assigned. These tables miss some clones; where compared with another copy, unresolved V genes account for less than half of the shortfall, and the remainder is unexplained. The sample contains 25,000 to 30,000 clones, 85% to 95% of them found a single time. Clones ranked in the top ten supply about 0.66% of the sample. Sample: PBMCs, taken roughly 68 days after intestinal transplant. The receptors shown here come from a human patient who received an intestinal transplant, so some T cells may come from the graft donor.

The chain employs TRBV11-2 and TRBJ2-1; D might be TRBD2 (5 bases). Trimming left V 5 bases short and J 5 bases short, with 10 bases between. Germline loops: CDR1 SGHAT, CDR2 FQNNGV. The CDR3 loop spans 13 amino acids. The CDR3 bases are TGTGCCAGCAGCCGGGAATATAACAATGAGCAGTTCTTC. Its translation is CASSREYNNEQFF. Drawing the rest from reference TRBV11-2 and TRBJ2-1, the complete variable domain is EAGVAQSPRYKIIEKRQSVAFWCNPISGHATLYWYQQILGQGPKLLIQFQNNGVVDDSQLPKDRFSAERLKGVDSTLKIQPAKLEDSAVYLCASSREYNNEQFFGPGTRLTVL.

The chain is built from TRBV7-9 and TRBJ1-1; perhaps TRBD1 as D (6 bases). The CDR3 sequence is 15 residues long. Trimming pared 4 bases from V and 0 bases from J, leaving 12 bases between. The V gene's germline CDR1 is SEHNR and CDR2 FQNEAQ (reference sequence). This CDR3 reads CASSSGQFMNTEAFF. The CDR3 DNA reads as TGTGCCAGCAGCTCCGGACAGTTCATGAACACTGAAGCTTTCTTT.

This clone was observed a single time. V gene TRBV10-3 combines with J gene TRBJ1-2; D uncertain. V was clipped by 8 bases and J by 5 bases, with 9 bases between them. The CDR3 runs 11 residues. From germline, CDR1 is ENHRY and CDR2 SYGVKD. The CDR3 region is CAIDDGYGYTF. In DNA, the CDR3 is TGTGCCATCGATGACGGGTATGGCTACACCTTC.

This rearrangement joins TRBV6-1 to TRBJ2-7; the D is unclear. In germline, CDR1 is MNHNS, CDR2 SASEGT. The CDR3 loop spans 12 amino acids. Trimming took off 2 bases at V and 5 bases at J, with 7 bases between the two ends. The CDR3 DNA reads TGTGCCAGCAGTGAATTGGGCGACGAGCAGTACTTC. Translated: CASSELGDEQYF.

V and J are TRBV6-6 and TRBJ1-1; TRBD1 is a possible D gene (5 bases). Germline loops: CDR1 MNHNY, CDR2 SVGAGI (reference sequence). The CDR3 runs 15 residues. V was cut by 10 bases and J by 2 bases, with 20 bases left in between. The chain's CDR3 is CATSPAAGLNTEAFF. As DNA, the CDR3 is TGTGCCACCTCCCCCGCGGCAGGGCTTAACACTGAAGCTTTCTTT.

The chain has TRBV5-6 and TRBJ1-2, with a tentative D call TRBD1 (5 bases). With 4 bases removed from V and 0 bases from J, the gap between germline ends came to 10 bases. Germline V gives CDR1 SGHDT, CDR2 YYEEEE. The CDR3 is made up of 14 amino acids. The CDR3 DNA reads TGTGCCAGCAGCGAGGAGGGGACTAACTATGGCTACACCTTC. Translation: CASSEEGTNYGYTF.

This clone appeared a single time. V is TRBV6-5 and J is TRBJ1-2; 7 positions agree with TRBD1. Germline V CDR1 and CDR2: MNHEY, SVGAGI. The CDR3 totals 13 residues. The V segment lost 5 bases and the J segment 2 bases; nucleotides outside the gene matches: 2. The CDR3 DNA reads TGTGCCAGCAGTATCAGGGGGAACTATGGCTACACCTTC. Protein product: CASSIRGNYGYTF.

V gene TRBV19 combines with J gene TRBJ1-5, with TRBD1 matching 7 bases. Germline loops: CDR1 LNHDA, CDR2 SQIVND (reference sequence). V was pared by 10 bases and J by 2 bases, with 11 bases of the junction left unmatched. The CDR3 contains 15 residues. The DNA of the CDR3 is TGTGCCACCGCCGGGACAGATTCCGGCAATCAGCCCCAGCATTTT. It encodes CATAGTDSGNQPQHF.

This chain joins TRBV11-2 and TRBJ2-7, with 11 bases fitting TRBD2. Germline-derived CDR1 and CDR2 are SGHAT and FQNNGV. This CDR3 has 15 amino acids. J gave up 3 bases and V 5 bases, and 6 bases lay outside the gene matches. DNA for the CDR3: TGTGCCAGCAGCAGGGGACTAGCGGTGAGCTACGAGCAGTACTTC. It encodes CASSRGLAVSYEQYF.

This clone was counted a single time. V gene TRBV7-8 combines with J gene TRBJ2-5; D is uncertain. CDR1 SGHVS and CDR2 FQNEAQ come from the germline V gene. CDR3 length: 14 amino acids. With 11 bases removed from V and 0 bases from J, the gap between germline ends came to 16 bases. Here the CDR3 reads CALNRIQYQETQYF. DNA of the CDR3: TGTGCCCTCAACAGAATTCAGTACCAAGAGACCCAGTACTTC.

Here the CDR3 DNA reads TGTGCCACCGAAAAACAGGGCCCAGGAACTGAAGCTTTCTTT. Protein sequence: CATEKQGPGTEAFF. The V gene is TRBV25-1, the J gene TRBJ1-1; tentatively, D is TRBD1 (6 bases). The germline V gene has CDR1 MGHDK and CDR2 SYGVNS. Trimming pared 10 bases from V and 5 bases from J, leaving 20 bases between. The CDR3 contains 14 residues.

Written as DNA, the CDR3 is TGTGCCAGCAGCCAGGGTGGGGGGTACAATGAGCAGTTCTTC. Its protein is CASSQGGGYNEQFF. The chain is built from TRBV4-2 and TRBJ2-1; a weak D match, TRBD2 (6 bases). CDR3 length equals 14 residues. The ends were cut back, 3 bases at V and 4 bases at J, with 10 bases in the middle. Germline CDR1 LGHNA, CDR2 YNFKEQ.

The chain couples TRBV2 to TRBJ2-3, with 8 nucleotides matching TRBD1. CDR1 and CDR2 from the germline V gene are SNHLY and FYNNEI. V shed 6 bases, J shed 0 bases, and the junction held 2 bases outside the gene matches. This CDR3 comprises 14 residues. The DNA for the CDR3 is TGTGCCAGCAGGGACAGGGTGAGCACAGATACGCAGTATTTT. Translated: CASRDRVSTDTQYF. The complete variable domain, with remaining parts taken from reference TRBV2 and TRBJ2-3, reads EPEVTQTPSHQVTQMGQEVILRCVPISNHLYFYWYRQILGQKVEFLVSFYNNEISEKSEIFDDQFSVERPDGSNFTLKIRSTKLEDSAMYFCASRDRVSTDTQYFGPGTRLTVL.

The genes are TRBV7-9 and TRBJ1-2, with D possibly TRBD1 on 6 matching bases. The CDR3 contains 18 residues. Trimming removed 5 bases from V and 2 bases from J, with 24 bases in between. The germline gives CDR1 SEHNR, CDR2 FQNEAQ (reference sequence). The CDR3: CASSHLYEQGRVNYGYTF. The CDR3 nucleotides are TGTGCCAGCAGCCACCTCTACGAACAGGGTAGGGTAAACTATGGCTACACCTTC.

The CDR3 reads CASSQLGGPGNTIYF. Here the CDR3 DNA reads TGTGCCAGCAGCCAGCTGGGGGGGCCCGGAAACACCATATATTTT. The V call is TRBV4-2, the J call TRBJ1-3; D is perhaps TRBD1 (6 bases). The germline V gene has CDR1 LGHNA and CDR2 YNFKEQ. This CDR3 contains 15 residues. The germline V and J ends were trimmed by 3 bases and 4 bases, with 13 bases remaining between them.

The chain is built from TRBV7-8 and TRBJ2-3; D uncertain. The germline V gene has CDR1 SGHVS and CDR2 FQNEAQ. V lost 4 bases and J 2 bases, leaving 19 bases between the germline ends. This CDR3 is 17 amino acids long. As DNA, the CDR3 is TGTGCCAGCAGCTCCCCCTCTGGCAGGCTGCCCACAGATACGCAGTATTTT. Its translation: CASSSPSGRLPTDTQYF. Using reference TRBV7-8 and TRBJ2-3 for the parts outside the CDR3, the full variable domain is GAGVSQSPRYKVAKRGQDVALRCDPISGHVSLFWYQQALGQGPEFLTYFQNEAQLDKSGLPSDRFFAERPEGSVSTLKIQRTQQEDSAVYLCASSSPSGRLPTDTQYFGPGTRLTVL.

The rearrangement uses TRBV15 and TRBJ2-1; D may be TRBD2 (5 bases). The CDR3 consists of 11 residues. Trimming stripped 3 bases from V and 8 bases from J, with 5 bases between. Per germline, CDR1 LNHNV and CDR2 YYDKDF (reference sequence). Written as DNA, the CDR3 is TGTGCCACCAGCAGTAGCGATGAGCAGTTCTTC. Translated, it gives CATSSSDEQFF. The full variable domain, with the rest looked up from reference TRBV15 and TRBJ2-1, is DAMVIQNPRYQVTQFGKPVTLSCSQTLNHNVMYWYQQKSSQAPKLLFHYYDKDFNNEADTPDNFQSRRPNTSFCFLDIRSPGLGDTAMYLCATSSSDEQFFGPGTRLTVL.

The rearrangement joins TRBV28 to TRBJ2-5; D gene unclear. V lost 6 bases and J 5 bases, leaving 13 bases between the germline ends. This CDR3 contains 13 residues. Germline lookup yields CDR1 MDHEN and CDR2 SYDVKM. CDR3 protein: CASSLEDGETQYF. The DNA for the CDR3 is TGTGCCAGCAGCCTAGAAGATGGGGAGACCCAGTACTTC.

This chain joins TRBV6-6 and TRBJ2-3; D unresolved. With 0 bases removed from V and 5 bases from J, the gap between germline ends came to 3 bases. The CDR3 spans 12 residues. CDR1 is MNHNY, CDR2 SVGAGI, per germline (reference sequence). CDR3 sequence reads: CASSYSVDTQYF. DNA of the CDR3: TGTGCCAGCAGTTACTCGGTAGATACGCAGTATTTT.

The J gene is TRBJ2-1, the V gene TRBV30; 12 nucleotides line up with TRBD2. CDR3 size: 15 residues. Germline-derived CDR1 and CDR2 are GTSNPN and SVGIG (reference sequence). Germline trimming cut 3 bases from V and 8 bases from J; bases unmatched to any gene: 8. The chain's CDR3 is CAWRDLTSGSYEQFF. In nucleotides, the CDR3 is TGTGCCTGGAGGGACTTGACTAGCGGGAGTTATGAGCAGTTCTTC.

This chain connects TRBV6-1 to TRBJ1-6; 9 positions agree with TRBD1. Losses at the gene ends were 6 bases for V and 9 bases for J; bases not matched to a gene: 6. Germline V CDR1 and CDR2: MNHNS, SASEGT. The CDR3 is 14 residues long. CDR3 sequence (DNA): TGTGCCAGCAGACGCGACAGGGGGGGTTCACCCCTCCACTTT. Residues: CASRRDRGGSPLHF.